The 22 T cell receptor beta chains below were found in one sample sequenced in a study of low-dose radiotherapy and immunotherapy resistance in tumors. First-strand cDNA relied on TRAV- and TRBV-specific primers spanning alpha and beta chains. With a constant-region primer and a V-primer adapter, TCRs were subjected to 15 to 25 PCR cycles of amplification. TCRdb independently ran MiXCR on the reads; one entry per CDR3 protein. Counted here are 65,000 to 100,000 distinct CDR3 sequences, roughly a sixth occurring once; the ten biggest clones make up less than 3.5%. Noted time point: before trial treatment. The source was PBMCs, collected before treatment. These receptors came from a male donor with prostate cancer.

Comment on this clonotype: This likely came from a read error, as a far larger clone is one base away. This chain connects TRBV20-1 to TRBJ2-4; 12 nucleotides line up with TRBD2. Trimming at V came to 1 base and at J to 13 bases, leaving 11 bases not matched to a gene. CDR3 length equals 15 residues. Germline V CDR1 and CDR2: DFQATT, SNEGSKA (reference sequence). CDR3 bases: TGCAGTGCTAGAGCCCTAGCGGGGGGGTACAATGAGCAGTACTTC. Its translation: CSARALAGGYNEQYF.

This clonotype was seen many times. The chain couples TRBV6-6 to TRBJ2-2; D is unclear. This CDR3 comprises 16 residues. CDR1 and CDR2 from the germline V gene are MNHNY and SVGAGI (reference sequence). V was trimmed by 0 bases and J by 6 bases, leaving 14 bases between them. This CDR3 reads CASSYSQLWGAGELFF. DNA of the CDR3: TGTGCCAGCAGTTACTCCCAACTCTGGGGTGCCGGGGAGCTGTTTTTT.

As regards this clonotype: A read error may account for a junction end that differs from germline. This sequence joins TRBV24-1 and TRBJ1-2; D unclear. CDR3 length: 13 residues. Germline assignment: CDR1 KGHDR and CDR2 SFDVKD. The CDR3 protein is CATSDSPDRGYIF. The CDR3, as DNA: TGTGCCACCAGTGATAGCCCCGACCGAGGCTACATCTTC.

There are many counts of this clonotype. The rearrangement uses TRBV11-3 and TRBJ2-7; D is unclear. V was cut by 5 bases and J by 0 bases, with 20 bases left in between. The CDR3 has 17 amino acids. Germline CDR1 reads SGHNT; CDR2 reads YENEEA. CDR3 DNA sequence: TGTGCCAGCAGCCGTTGGGGTAATCAGATGTTCTCCTACGAGCAGTACTTC. As protein: CASSRWGNQMFSYEQYF.

Ten or more counts support this clonotype. This chain uses TRBV11-1 with TRBJ2-3; possibly TRBD2 for D (5 bases). The CDR3 totals 14 residues. V was shortened by 4 bases and J by 2 bases, with 10 bases between the two germline ends. The germline V gene has CDR1 SGHAT and CDR2 FQDESV (reference sequence). CDR3: CASSSGRDTDTQYF. In nucleotides, the CDR3 is TGTGCCAGCAGCTCCGGACGGGACACAGATACGCAGTATTTT.

Ten or more counts support this clonotype. The chain has TRBV27 and TRBJ1-5; D is uncertain. Germline V gives CDR1 MNHEY, CDR2 SMNVEV (reference sequence). The CDR3 has 12 residues. Trimming stripped 3 bases from V and 6 bases from J, with 6 bases between. CDR3 region: CASSFVGQPQHF. The CDR3, as DNA: TGTGCCAGCAGTTTTGTGGGTCAGCCCCAGCATTTT.

This clonotype showed up many times. CDR3 nucleotides: TGTGCCAGCAGTCTTGAGCGACTAGCGGGGGTAACAGATACGCAGTATTTT. Translated, it gives CASSLERLAGVTDTQYF. This chain links TRBV12-3 or TRBV12-4 with TRBJ2-3; 12 bases align to TRBD2. The CDR3 contains 17 residues. Trimming removed 5 bases from V and 3 bases from J; junction bases left unmatched: 9.

The DNA for the CDR3 is TGTGCCAGCAGCTACCAACCTGACAGGCAATTGATTTACGAGCAGTACTTC. It is translated as CASSYQPDRQLIYEQYF. The chain is built from TRBV5-6 and TRBJ2-7, with a tentative D call TRBD1 (6 bases). CDR3 size: 17 residues. Germline V CDR1 and CDR2: SGHDT, YYEEEE. V lost 3 bases to trimming and J lost 4 bases, with 23 bases between them.

This sequence joins TRBV19 and TRBJ1-5; unclear D gene. The V end was cut by 7 bases, the J end by 7 bases, with 11 bases between. This CDR3 has 12 amino acids. CDR1 and CDR2 (germline): LNHDA, SQIVND (reference sequence). In nucleotides, the CDR3 is TGTGCCAGTACCGCCCGAAAGCAGCCCCAGCATTTT. The encoded protein is CASTARKQPQHF.

The table lists this clonotype with many counts. This chain joins TRBV6-5 and TRBJ1-1; D perhaps matches TRBD1 (5 bases). Germline CDR1 and CDR2: MNHEY and SVGAGI. The ends were cut back, 3 bases at V and 1 base at J, with 9 bases in the middle. The CDR3 has 14 residues. CDR3 in amino acids: CASSYQGANTEAFF. The DNA of the CDR3 is TGTGCCAGCAGTTATCAGGGTGCGAACACTGAAGCTTTCTTT.

This clonotype has a count of ten or more. The chain carries TRBV6-2 or TRBV6-3 and TRBJ2-2; 11 bases line up with TRBD2. The CDR3 consists of 18 residues. The junction had 12 bases not matched to a gene; V was cut back by 2 bases and J by 7 bases. Germline values: CDR1 MNHEY, CDR2 SVGEGT. Here the CDR3 reads CASSYIGLAGGTVGELFF. The CDR3 DNA reads as TGTGCCAGCAGTTACATAGGCCTAGCGGGGGGAACGGTCGGGGAGCTGTTTTTT.

This clonotype was picked up many times. V usage is TRBV24-1 and J usage is TRBJ2-2; 9 nucleotides match TRBD1. This CDR3 is built from 15 residues. Per the germline V gene, CDR1 is KGHDR and CDR2 is SFDVKD. V lost 5 bases to trimming and J lost 5 bases; unmatched junction nucleotides: 5. The CDR3 here is CATSGPGQGTGELFF. The DNA of the CDR3 is TGTGCCACCAGTGGTCCGGGACAGGGAACCGGGGAGCTGTTTTTT.

The table lists this clonotype with many counts. The gene calls are TRBV3-1 and TRBJ2-3, with D hard to call. This CDR3 has 12 amino acids. The V gene's germline CDR1 is LGHDT and CDR2 YNNKEL (reference sequence). The V end was cut by 4 bases, the J end by 5 bases, with 7 bases between. The chain's CDR3 is CASSRFGDTQYF. CDR3 DNA: TGTGCCAGCAGCCGGTTTGGAGATACGCAGTATTTT.

This clonotype was counted at least ten times. V and J are TRBV6-6 and TRBJ2-3; TRBD2 matches at 9 bases. Germline CDR1 is MNHNY and CDR2 is SVGAGI (reference sequence). The CDR3 contains 14 residues. The V gene end was trimmed by 8 bases and the J gene end by 6 bases; junction bases not matched to a gene: 9. The CDR3 loop is CASLLSGGGDTQYF. DNA of the CDR3: TGTGCCAGCTTACTTAGCGGGGGAGGGGATACGCAGTATTTT.

The chain links TRBV3-1 to TRBJ1-4; TRBD1 matches 7 bases. V lost 7 bases and J lost 10; bases outside the gene matches: 9. Germline assignment: CDR1 LGHDT and CDR2 YNNKEL (reference sequence). The CDR3 runs to 13 residues. CDR3 coding DNA: TGTGCCAGCACTCAAGGGGGCCGCGGAAAACTGTTTTTT. It encodes CASTQGGRGKLFF.

The table lists this clonotype with many counts. The CDR3 loop reads CSASQTGDQPQHF. In DNA, the CDR3 is TGCAGTGCTAGCCAGACAGGTGATCAGCCCCAGCATTTT. This chain joins TRBV20-1 and TRBJ1-5; D is possibly TRBD1 (6 bases). This CDR3 is 13 amino acids long. V dropped 3 bases and J dropped 5 bases, with 11 bases sitting between them. Per germline, CDR1 DFQATT and CDR2 SNEGSKA (reference sequence).

About this clonotype: Since a far larger clone is one base different, this is likely a read error. The CDR3 end shows no conserved phenylalanine or tryptophan, and so a read error is likely. This chain connects TRBV5-3 to TRBJ2-5; D not certain. TRBV5-3 is an open reading frame, and its role is uncertain. This CDR3 region has 14 residues. V was trimmed by 8 bases and J by 3 bases, leaving 17 bases between them. CDR3 coding DNA: TGTGCCAGCGATGGGCCTTTTAAAAAAGAGACCCAGTACATC. Translating it yields CASDGPFKKETQYI.

This clonotype was seen ten or more times. This chain connects TRBV10-2 to TRBJ1-5; D possibly corresponds to TRBD1 (6 bases). The germline CDR1 and CDR2 sequences are WSHSY and SAAADI. The CDR3 consists of 14 residues. V lost 0 bases and J 9 bases, leaving 12 bases between the germline ends. CDR3 DNA: TGCGCCAGCAGTGAGTCTGGGGGGCGTCGGCCCCAGCATTTT. Its protein product is CASSESGGRRPQHF.

The table lists this clonotype with many counts. The chain joins TRBV15 to TRBJ2-4; the match to TRBD1 covers 11 bases. Germline loops: CDR1 LNHNV, CDR2 YYDKDF (reference sequence). The trim removed 4 bases at V and 4 bases at J, leaving 9 bases unmatched. The CDR3 is made up of 17 amino acids. Here the CDR3 reads CATSIVGQGEGKNIQYF. Here the CDR3 DNA reads TGTGCCACCAGCATAGTGGGACAGGGGGAAGGGAAAAACATTCAGTACTTC.

This clonotype was detected many times. The V call is TRBV4-3, the J call TRBJ2-3; 9 bases are a match to TRBD2. Losses at the gene ends were 1 base for V and 4 bases for J; bases not matched to a gene: 9. CDR3 size: 17 residues. The germline V gene has CDR1 LGHNA and CDR2 YSLEER. The CDR3, as DNA: TGCGCCAGCAGCCAAGTTTTGGCGGGGGGGCCATCAGATACGCAGTATTTT. It encodes CASSQVLAGGPSDTQYF.

This clonotype showed up many times. This sequence joins TRBV2 and TRBJ2-5; D is uncertain. The germline V gene has CDR1 SNHLY and CDR2 FYNNEI. V shed 4 bases and J shed 5 bases, with 11 bases lying between them. The length of the CDR3 is 13 residues. The DNA of the CDR3 is TGTGCCAGCAGTGTGAGCCAATGGGAGACCCAGTACTTC. Translated, it gives CASSVSQWETQYF. Full variable domain (missing parts from reference TRBV2 and TRBJ2-5): EPEVTQTPSHQVTQMGQEVILRCVPISNHLYFYWYRQILGQKVEFLVSFYNNEISEKSEIFDDQFSVERPDGSNFTLKIRSTKLEDSAMYFCASSVSQWETQYFGPGTRLLVL.

The chain has TRBV5-1 and TRBJ2-5, with D possibly TRBD1 on 6 matching bases. This CDR3 contains 14 residues. From germline, CDR1 is SGHRS and CDR2 YFSETQ. V lost 4 bases and J lost 3, with 13 bases in between. As DNA, the CDR3 is TGCGCCAGCAGCCCCCTGGGGGCCGAAGAGACCCAGTACTTC. Translated: CASSPLGAEETQYF.